Below, 9 T cell receptor beta chains from the same sample are listed, as sequenced in a study of cytomegalovirus exposure and HLA in healthy donors. The study ran its PCR with 60 Vbeta and 13 Jbeta primers. Profiling relied on immunoSEQ multiplex PCR, and the TCRdb table lists in-frame clones only, not all of them. The data hold roughly 200,000 clones, with around 75% observed a single time. The sample comprised PBMCs. The source is a female donor in good health and CMV-seronegative.

The J gene is TRBJ2-7, the V gene TRBV5-1; 9 bases fit TRBD1. The germline CDR1 and CDR2 sequences are SGHRS and YFSETQ. The trim removed 4 bases at V and 3 bases at J, leaving 8 bases unmatched. There are 15 residues in the CDR3. CDR3 in DNA: TGCGCCAGCAGCCCCGGCGGGACAGGGCACTACGAGCAGTACTTC. It is translated as CASSPGGTGHYEQYF.

This clone was counted a few times. J is TRBJ2-1 and V is TRBV7-2, with D possibly being TRBD2 (5 bases). This CDR3 has 16 amino acids. Germline V lookup: CDR1 SGHTA, CDR2 FQGNSA. Trimming shortened V by 1 base and J by 1 base, and 11 bases separated the two germline ends. In nucleotides, the CDR3 is TGTGCCAGCAGCTTAGGCCTAGCTCGTTCCTACAATGAGCAGTTCTTC. Its protein product is CASSLGLARSYNEQFF.

The rearrangement links TRBV10-3 to TRBJ2-2; 10 bases are shared with TRBD1. The CDR3 extends over 15 amino acids. Losses at the gene ends were 4 bases for V and 5 bases for J; bases not matched to a gene: 4. Germline CDR1 ENHRY, CDR2 SYGVKD. CDR3 residues: CAISGRTGGTGELFF. The CDR3 nucleotides read TGTGCCATCAGTGGAAGGACAGGGGGGACCGGGGAGCTGTTTTTT.

As DNA, the CDR3 is TGTGCCTGGAGTGTGAGAACGGGAACCTATAATTCACCCCTCCACTTT. Amino acids: CAWSVRTGTYNSPLHF. The rearrangement joins TRBV30 to TRBJ1-6; D uncertain. The CDR3 totals 16 residues. V shed 0 bases and J shed 2 bases, with 11 bases lying between them. Germline V gives CDR1 GTSNPN, CDR2 SVGIG (reference sequence).

This clone was picked up a small number of times. The chain couples TRBV28 to TRBJ2-3; possible D gene TRBD1, 5 bases. Germline loops: CDR1 MDHEN, CDR2 SYDVKM. With 4 bases removed from V and 6 bases from J, the gap between germline ends came to 14 bases. There are 14 residues in the CDR3. The CDR3 nucleotides are TGTGCCAGCAGTTATCAGGGCACCGTGGATACGCAGTATTTT. It is translated as CASSYQGTVDTQYF.

The V gene is TRBV6-6, the J gene TRBJ1-2; 11 nucleotides line up with TRBD1. The CDR3 has 15 amino acids. The germline V gene encodes CDR1 MNHNY and CDR2 SVGAGI (reference sequence). V dropped 0 bases and J dropped 6; count of bases not matched to a gene: 3. The CDR3 protein is CASSYSDRGQDGYTF. CDR3 DNA sequence: TGTGCCAGCAGTTACTCGGACAGGGGGCAGGATGGCTACACCTTC.

The rearrangement links TRBV9 to TRBJ1-6; 8 bases line up with TRBD1. CDR1 is SGDLS, CDR2 YYNGEE, per germline. The CDR3 totals 15 residues. J lost 10 bases, V lost 0 bases, and 6 bases had no gene match. This chain's CDR3 is CASSVAGTGMSPLHF. CDR3 DNA: TGTGCCAGCAGCGTAGCCGGGACAGGAATGTCACCCCTCCACTTT.

This rearrangement joins TRBV30 to TRBJ2-7, with 8 bases lining up with TRBD1. There are 17 residues in the CDR3. V dropped 0 bases and J dropped 7; count of bases not matched to a gene: 17. Germline V gene lookup returns CDR1 GTSNPN and CDR2 SVGIG (reference sequence). CDR3 residues: CAWSVLSPAGGAKEQYF. The CDR3 DNA follows: TGTGCCTGGAGTGTCCTATCCCCTGCAGGGGGCGCGAAGGAGCAGTACTTC.

This clone occurred once. This rearrangement joins TRBV10-2 to TRBJ2-1; 8 nucleotides match TRBD2. The CDR3 consists of 15 residues. Germline V CDR1 and CDR2: WSHSY, SAAADI. V shed 5 bases and J 1 base; nucleotides not matched to a gene: 4. The CDR3 protein is CASSLVAGSYNEQFF. DNA for the CDR3: TGCGCCAGCAGTCTAGTAGCGGGGTCCTACAATGAGCAGTTCTTC.